Following are 26 T cell receptor beta chains from one sample sequenced in a study of T cell responses to AZD1222 COVID-19 vaccine. Profiling relied on immunoSEQ multiplex PCR, and the TCRdb table lists in-frame clones only, not all of them. Counted here are 90,000 to 150,000 clones, approximately 88% occurring once; the ten biggest clones make up around 3.5%. Sequencing used peripheral blood, obtained on day 0 of AZD1222 vaccination. These receptors all stem from an adult in good health.

This clone was recorded once. The rearrangement uses TRBV18 and TRBJ2-5; 8 bases line up with TRBD1. After removal of 6 bases from V and 2 bases from J, the junction contained 8 bases not matched to a gene. The CDR3 covers 15 residues. The germline V gene has CDR1 KGHSH and CDR2 LQKENI. The CDR3 loop is CASSRGQGGQETQYF. As DNA, the CDR3 is TGTGCCAGCTCCCGAGGACAGGGAGGTCAAGAGACCCAGTACTTC.

The V gene is TRBV4-1, the J gene TRBJ1-2; 10 bases agree with TRBD1. Per the germline V gene, CDR1 is MGHRA and CDR2 is YSYEKL. V shed 4 bases, J shed 5 bases, and the junction held 1 base outside the gene matches. The CDR3 consists of 13 residues. The CDR3 loop reads CASSLGQGYGYTF. The CDR3 nucleotides are TGCGCCAGCAGCCTGGGACAGGGGTATGGCTACACCTTC.

The V and J genes are TRBV18 and TRBJ2-5, with D possibly TRBD2 on 5 matching bases. CDR3 length: 16 residues. V was cut by 6 bases and J by 7 bases, with 24 bases left in between. Germline assignment: CDR1 KGHSH and CDR2 LQKENI. The CDR3 sequence: CASSPLDRRPGGTQYF. The CDR3 coding sequence is TGTGCCAGCTCGCCTTTGGACCGCCGACCCGGAGGGACCCAGTACTTC.

This chain connects TRBV3-1 (or the pseudogene TRBV3-2) to TRBJ1-1; perhaps TRBD1 as D (6 bases). Germline CDR1 reads LGHDT; CDR2 reads YNNKEL (reference sequence). The CDR3 sequence is 18 residues long. Trimming pared 0 bases from V and 11 bases from J, leaving 28 bases between. CDR3 coding DNA: TGTGCCAGCAGCCAAGAGTGGGGGGGCTCGTATCCCGTGCCAGGCGCTTTCTTT. It codes for CASSQEWGGSYPVPGAFF.

This chain links TRBV21-1 with TRBJ1-5; the table's D gene call, TRBD1, was not cross checked with the DNA. TRBV21-1 is a documented pseudogene. This CDR3 has 15 amino acids. DNA of the CDR3: TGTGCCAGCAGCAAATTCACCAGGGGCAATCAGCCCCAGCATTTT. It is translated as CASSKFTRGNQPQHF.

V is TRBV7-2 and J is TRBJ2-1; 10 nucleotides agree with TRBD2. The CDR3 has 14 amino acids. V lost 6 bases to trimming and J lost 12 bases; unmatched junction nucleotides: 11. CDR1 and CDR2 (germline): SGHTA, FQGNSA. The CDR3 spells CASSPGLASLVQFF. The CDR3 DNA reads TGTGCCAGCAGTCCGGGACTAGCGAGTCTGGTGCAGTTCTTC.

The V gene is TRBV19, the J gene TRBJ2-3, with D hard to call. The CDR3 is made up of 13 amino acids. Trimming removed 6 bases at V and 9 bases at J, with 16 bases between. Germline V gene lookup returns CDR1 LNHDA and CDR2 SQIVND (reference sequence). The CDR3 loop reads CASRAPWLDTQYF. The CDR3 coding sequence is TGTGCCAGTAGGGCACCTTGGCTTGACACGCAGTATTTT.

This chain links TRBV5-6 with TRBJ1-1; D gene ambiguous. Germline CDR1 SGHDT, CDR2 YYEEEE. The CDR3 runs 16 residues. Trimming shortened V by 0 bases and J by 0 bases, and 12 bases separated the two germline ends. This CDR3 is CASSLVPGWLNTEAFF. DNA for the CDR3: TGTGCCAGCAGCTTGGTCCCCGGGTGGTTGAACACTGAAGCTTTCTTT. The full variable domain, its missing parts supplied by reference TRBV5-6 and TRBJ1-1, is DAGVTQSPTHLIKTRGQQVTLRCSPKSGHDTVSWYQQALGQGPQFIFQYYEEEERQRGNFPDRFSGHQFPNYSSELNVNALLLGDSALYLCASSLVPGWLNTEAFFGQGTRLTVV.

This clone was detected once. The rearrangement uses TRBV29-1 and TRBJ1-5, with a weak D call TRBD1 (5 bases). This CDR3 is built from 12 residues. CDR1 SQVTM and CDR2 ANQGSEA come from the germline V gene. Trimming took off 6 bases at V and 3 bases at J, with 9 bases between the two ends. The CDR3 region has the DNA TGCAGCGTCTCACAGGTCAATCAGCCCCAGCATTTT. Protein: CSVSQVNQPQHF.

V gene TRBV9 combines with J gene TRBJ2-3, with 10 bases that match TRBD2. The germline V gene encodes CDR1 SGDLS and CDR2 YYNGEE. The CDR3 runs to 16 residues. With 3 bases clipped from V and 2 bases from J, the junction kept 6 bases outside the gene matches. The CDR3 coding sequence is TGTGCCAGCAGCGCGCGAGCGGGGGGGCCCACAGATACGCAGTATTTT. It codes for CASSARAGGPTDTQYF. The full variable domain, rest sourced from reference TRBV9 and TRBJ2-3, is DSGVTQTPKHLITATGQRVTLRCSPRSGDLSVYWYQQSLDQGLQFLIQYYNGEERAKGNILERFSAQQFPDLHSELNLSSLELGDSALYFCASSARAGGPTDTQYFGPGTRLTVL.

The CDR3 DNA sequence: TGTGCCAGCAGTCCGGGACGCACAGATACGCAGTATTTT. The encoded protein is CASSPGRTDTQYF. The chain joins TRBV12-3 or TRBV12-4 to TRBJ2-3; D might be TRBD1 or TRBD2, each matching 5 bases. V lost 5 bases and J 1 base, leaving 7 bases between the germline ends. The CDR3 covers 13 residues.

There are a few counts of this clone. The V and J genes are TRBV30 and TRBJ1-2, with a possible D match to TRBD1 (5 bases). CDR3 length: 14 amino acids. From germline, CDR1 is GTSNPN and CDR2 SVGIG (reference sequence). The V and J ends lost 3 bases and 5 bases respectively, with 16 bases between them. The CDR3: CAWRGGDGVYGYTF. The DNA of the CDR3 is TGTGCCTGGAGGGGTGGGGACGGAGTTTATGGCTACACCTTC. Using reference TRBV30 and TRBJ1-2 for the parts outside the CDR3, the full variable domain is SQTIHQWPATLVQPVGSPLSLECTVEGTSNPNLYWYRQAAGRGLQLLFYSVGIGQISSEVPQNLSASRPQDRQFILSSKKLLLSDSGFYLCAWRGGDGVYGYTFGSGTRLTVV.

The chain employs TRBV27 and TRBJ1-2; no clear D. Trimming cost V 0 bases and J 2 bases, with 10 bases left between them. Germline lookup yields CDR1 MNHEY and CDR2 SMNVEV (reference sequence). The length of the CDR3 is 15 residues. CDR3 protein: CASSLSGVLNYGYTF. The CDR3 DNA reads TGTGCCAGCAGTTTATCCGGGGTTTTGAACTATGGCTACACCTTC.

The V and J genes are TRBV5-1 and TRBJ1-6; D is undetermined. V lost 7 bases and J 8 bases, leaving 13 bases between the germline ends. The CDR3 has 13 residues. Germline CDR1 is SGHRS and CDR2 is YFSETQ. Here the CDR3 DNA reads TGCGCCAGCTGTACGGACTCGGATTCACCCCTCCACTTT. Its protein is CASCTDSDSPLHF.

This chain connects TRBV18 to TRBJ1-5, with TRBD1 as a possible D gene (6 bases). V was clipped by 1 base and J by 1 base, with 17 bases between them. The germline V gene encodes CDR1 KGHSH and CDR2 LQKENI. CDR3 size: 18 residues. This chain's CDR3 is CASSPLEITGASNQPQHF. The CDR3 DNA reads TGTGCCAGCTCACCACTCGAAATCACGGGGGCGAGCAATCAGCCCCAGCATTTT.

This chain joins TRBV6-2 or TRBV6-3 and TRBJ1-6; 7 bases map to TRBD1. V lost 4 bases, J lost 0 bases, and 6 bases stayed unmatched. Germline V CDR1 and CDR2: MNHEY, SVGEGT. CDR3 size: 17 residues. The CDR3 spells CASSFAGGSSYNSPLHF. As DNA, the CDR3 is TGTGCCAGCAGTTTCGCAGGGGGAAGCTCCTATAATTCACCCCTCCACTTT.

This sequence joins TRBV2 and TRBJ2-7, with TRBD2 matching over 8 bases. With V trimmed by 5 bases and J by 3 bases, 3 bases remained unmatched. From germline, CDR1 is SNHLY and CDR2 FYNNEI. The CDR3 loop spans 13 amino acids. The CDR3 DNA is TGTGCCAGCAGTCCGGGACTAGGCTACGAGCAGTACTTC. This sequence encodes CASSPGLGYEQYF.

The CDR3 DNA is TGTGCCAGCTCACAGGGACAGGGCTATGGCTACACCTTC. Translating it yields CASSQGQGYGYTF. The genes are TRBV18 and TRBJ1-2; 9 bases fit TRBD1. CDR3 length equals 13 residues. Trimming at V came to 4 bases and at J to 4 bases, leaving 1 base not matched to a gene. From germline, CDR1 is KGHSH and CDR2 LQKENI. Variable domain in full (rest from reference TRBV18 and TRBJ1-2): NAGVMQNPRHLVRRRGQEARLRCSPMKGHSHVYWYRQLPEEGLKFMVYLQKENIIDESGMPKERFSAEFPKEGPSILRIQQVVRGDSAAYFCASSQGQGYGYTFGSGTRLTVV.

The chain joins TRBV6-5 to TRBJ1-3; TRBD1 matches 8 bases. V trimming: 5 bases; J trimming: 2 bases; junction bases outside the gene matches: 5. The CDR3 totals 15 residues. Germline loops: CDR1 MNHEY, CDR2 SVGAGI. The CDR3: CASSRQGFAGNTIYF. CDR3 DNA sequence: TGTGCCAGCAGTCGACAGGGGTTCGCTGGAAACACCATATATTTT.

The CDR3 DNA sequence: TGTGCCCTGGGCAAAGGGGGACGAGGAGCTTTCTTT. This translates into CALGKGGRGAFF. This sequence joins TRBV10-3 and TRBJ1-1; D may be TRBD1 (6 bases). Germline CDR1 and CDR2: ENHRY and SYGVKD. The ends were cut back, 11 bases at V and 10 bases at J, with 20 bases in the middle. This CDR3 region has 12 residues.

The chain combines TRBV11-2 with TRBJ2-1; D ambiguous. Germline V gene sequence: CDR1 SGHAT, CDR2 FQNNGV. The germline V and J ends were trimmed by 0 bases and 1 base, with 4 bases remaining between them. The CDR3 totals 14 residues. The CDR3 loop reads CASSLERSYNEQFF. The CDR3 DNA reads as TGTGCCAGCAGCTTAGAACGGTCCTACAATGAGCAGTTCTTC.

The chain combines TRBV2 with TRBJ2-3, with D tentatively TRBD2 (6 bases). The CDR3 loop spans 16 amino acids. Germline V gives CDR1 SNHLY, CDR2 FYNNEI. The germline V and J ends were trimmed by 8 bases and 7 bases, with 25 bases remaining between them. The DNA for the CDR3 is TGTGCCAGCTTTTGGGGACGGGGGATCGTCCGTTATACGCAGTATTTT. Translating it yields CASFWGRGIVRYTQYF.

The rearrangement links TRBV19 to TRBJ1-2, with 8 bases matching TRBD1. V trimming: 4 bases; J trimming: 4 bases; junction bases outside the gene matches: 5. The CDR3 has 14 residues. In germline, CDR1 is LNHDA, CDR2 SQIVND (reference sequence). The CDR3 loop reads CASSSTGGFYGYTF. In nucleotides, the CDR3 is TGTGCCAGTAGTAGTACAGGGGGTTTCTATGGCTACACCTTC.

The chain combines TRBV6-5 with TRBJ1-2; D is uncertain. This CDR3 is built from 16 residues. Germline loops: CDR1 MNHEY, CDR2 SVGAGI. Trimming removed 0 bases at V and 4 bases at J, with 15 bases between. The CDR3 reads CASSYSLVPGLYGYTF. The CDR3 DNA reads TGTGCCAGCAGTTACTCTCTGGTTCCAGGACTCTATGGCTACACCTTC.

V and J are TRBV7-2 and TRBJ1-2, with D possibly being TRBD1 (5 bases). Germline V lookup: CDR1 SGHTA, CDR2 FQGNSA. Trimming removed 1 base at V and 6 bases at J, with 18 bases between. The CDR3 totals 16 residues. CDR3 DNA sequence: TGTGCCAGCAGCTTAGTAGACGTGGGACGGCCAGATGGCTACACCTTC. Translating it yields CASSLVDVGRPDGYTF. Filled out from reference TRBV7-2 and TRBJ1-2, the complete variable domain reads GAGVSQSPSNKVTEKGKDVELRCDPISGHTALYWYRQSLGQGLEFLIYFQGNSAPDKSGLPSDRFSAERTGGSVSTLTIQRTQQEDSAVYLCASSLVDVGRPDGYTFGSGTRLTVV.

The chain combines TRBV28 with TRBJ1-2; TRBD1 is a possible D gene (5 bases). V shed 4 bases and J shed 5 bases, with 14 bases lying between them. From germline, CDR1 is MDHEN and CDR2 SYDVKM. There are 14 residues in the CDR3. The CDR3 DNA is TGTGCCAGCAGTTCCCCTGGGACGGAATATGGCTACACCTTC. Amino acid sequence: CASSSPGTEYGYTF.